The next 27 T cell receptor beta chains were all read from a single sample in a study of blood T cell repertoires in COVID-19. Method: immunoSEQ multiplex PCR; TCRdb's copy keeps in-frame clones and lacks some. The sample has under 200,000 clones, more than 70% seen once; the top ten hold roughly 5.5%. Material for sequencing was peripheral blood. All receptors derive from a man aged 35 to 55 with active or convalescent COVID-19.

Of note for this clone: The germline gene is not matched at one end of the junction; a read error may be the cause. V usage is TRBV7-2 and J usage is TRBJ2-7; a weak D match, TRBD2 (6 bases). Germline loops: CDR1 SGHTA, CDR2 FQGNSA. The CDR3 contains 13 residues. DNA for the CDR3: TGTGCCAGCAGCTTAGCGCACTCCGGGGGAGGACACTTC. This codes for CASSLAHSGGGHF.

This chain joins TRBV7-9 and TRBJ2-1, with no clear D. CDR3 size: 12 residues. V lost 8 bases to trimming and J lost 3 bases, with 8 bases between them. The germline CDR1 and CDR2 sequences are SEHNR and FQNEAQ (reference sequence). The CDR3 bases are TGTGCCAGCGCCCGAGACTACAATGAGCAGTTCTTC. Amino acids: CASARDYNEQFF. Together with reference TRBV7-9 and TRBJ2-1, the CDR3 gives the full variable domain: DTGVSQNPRHKITKRGQNVTFRCDPISEHNRLYWYRQTLGQGPEFLTYFQNEAQLEKSRLLSDRFSAERPKGSFSTLEIQRTEQGDSAMYLCASARDYNEQFFGPGTRLTVL.

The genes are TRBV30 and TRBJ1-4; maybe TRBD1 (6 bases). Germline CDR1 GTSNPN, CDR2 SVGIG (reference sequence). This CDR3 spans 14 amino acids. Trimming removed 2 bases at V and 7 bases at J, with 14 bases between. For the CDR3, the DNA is TGTGCCTGGAGTCCGGATTACAGGGCTGAAAAACTGTTTTTT. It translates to CAWSPDYRAEKLFF.

CDR3 DNA: TGTGCCAGCAGCCCGAGGACAGGGCAGGGGGCTTTCTTT. Translation: CASSPRTGQGAFF. This chain joins TRBV5-8 and TRBJ1-1, with 8 bases fitting TRBD1. V was pared by 4 bases and J by 11 bases, with 10 bases of the junction left unmatched. The CDR3 is made up of 13 amino acids. Looked up from germline, CDR1 is SGHTS and CDR2 is YDEGEE.

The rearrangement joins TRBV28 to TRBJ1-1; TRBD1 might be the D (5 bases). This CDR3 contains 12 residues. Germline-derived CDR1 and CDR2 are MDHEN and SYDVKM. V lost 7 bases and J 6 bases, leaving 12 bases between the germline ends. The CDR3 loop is CASNLRGAEAFF. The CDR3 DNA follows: TGTGCCAGCAATCTCCGGGGGGCTGAAGCTTTCTTT.

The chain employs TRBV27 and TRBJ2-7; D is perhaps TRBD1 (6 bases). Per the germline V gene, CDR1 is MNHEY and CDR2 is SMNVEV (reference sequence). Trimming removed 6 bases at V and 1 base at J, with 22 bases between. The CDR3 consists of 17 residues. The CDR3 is CASREGGAGVSSYEQYF. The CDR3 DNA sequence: TGTGCCAGCAGGGAAGGTGGGGCAGGGGTTAGTTCCTACGAGCAGTACTTC.

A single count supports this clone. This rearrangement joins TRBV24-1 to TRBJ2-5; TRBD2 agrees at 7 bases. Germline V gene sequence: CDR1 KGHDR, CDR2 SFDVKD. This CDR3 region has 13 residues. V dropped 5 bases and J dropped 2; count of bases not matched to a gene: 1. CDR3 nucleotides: TGTGCCACCAGTGGCGGGGGACAAGAGACCCAGTACTTC. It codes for CATSGGGQETQYF.

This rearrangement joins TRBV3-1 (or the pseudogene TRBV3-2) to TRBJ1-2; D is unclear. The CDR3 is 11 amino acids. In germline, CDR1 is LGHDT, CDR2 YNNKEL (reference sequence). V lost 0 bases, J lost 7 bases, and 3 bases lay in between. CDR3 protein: CASSQDLGYTF. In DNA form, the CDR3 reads TGTGCCAGCAGCCAAGATCTTGGCTACACCTTC.

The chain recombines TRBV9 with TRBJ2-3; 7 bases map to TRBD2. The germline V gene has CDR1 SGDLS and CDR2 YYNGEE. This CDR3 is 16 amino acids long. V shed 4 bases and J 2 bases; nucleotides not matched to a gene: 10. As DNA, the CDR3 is TGTGCCAGCAGCCCTAGTCCCGGGACTACCACAGATACGCAGTATTTT. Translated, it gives CASSPSPGTTTDTQYF. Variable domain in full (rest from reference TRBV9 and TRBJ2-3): DSGVTQTPKHLITATGQRVTLRCSPRSGDLSVYWYQQSLDQGLQFLIQYYNGEERAKGNILERFSAQQFPDLHSELNLSSLELGDSALYFCASSPSPGTTTDTQYFGPGTRLTVL.

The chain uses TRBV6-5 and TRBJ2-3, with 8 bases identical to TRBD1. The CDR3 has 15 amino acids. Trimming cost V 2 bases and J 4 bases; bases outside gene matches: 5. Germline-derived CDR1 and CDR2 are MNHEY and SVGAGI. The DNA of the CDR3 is TGTGCCAGCAGTTACCAGGGGGCTGGGGCAGATACGCAGTATTTT. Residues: CASSYQGAGADTQYF.

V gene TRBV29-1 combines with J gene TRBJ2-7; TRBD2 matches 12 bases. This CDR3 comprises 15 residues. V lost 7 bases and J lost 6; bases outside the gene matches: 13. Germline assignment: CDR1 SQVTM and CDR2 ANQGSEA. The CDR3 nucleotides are TGCAGCGGGCTAGCGGGAGGGCCTGTGTCTCCCGAGCAGTACTTC. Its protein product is CSGLAGGPVSPEQYF.

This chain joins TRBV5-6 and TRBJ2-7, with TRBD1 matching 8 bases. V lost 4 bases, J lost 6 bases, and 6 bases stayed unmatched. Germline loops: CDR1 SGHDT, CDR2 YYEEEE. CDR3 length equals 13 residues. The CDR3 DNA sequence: TGTGCCAGCAGCCGGGACAGGTCTGGCGAGCAGTACTTC. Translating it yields CASSRDRSGEQYF.

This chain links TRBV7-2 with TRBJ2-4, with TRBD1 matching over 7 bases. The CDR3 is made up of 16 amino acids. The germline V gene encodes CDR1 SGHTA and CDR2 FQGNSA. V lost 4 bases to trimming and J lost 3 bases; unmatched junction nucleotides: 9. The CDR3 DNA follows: TGTGCCAGCAGCTCGATAAAAGACAGGGTCAAAAACATTCAGTACTTC. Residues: CASSSIKDRVKNIQYF.

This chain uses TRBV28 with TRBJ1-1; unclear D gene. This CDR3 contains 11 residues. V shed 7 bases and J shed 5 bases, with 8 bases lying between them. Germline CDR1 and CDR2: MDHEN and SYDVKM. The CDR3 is CASNRWTEAFF. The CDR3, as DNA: TGTGCCAGCAACCGGTGGACTGAAGCTTTCTTT. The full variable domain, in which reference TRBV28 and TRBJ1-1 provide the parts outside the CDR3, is DVKVTQSSRYLVKRTGEKVFLECVQDMDHENMFWYRQDPGLGLRLIYFSYDVKMKEKGDIPEGYSVSREKKERFSLILESASTNQTSMYLCASNRWTEAFFGQGTRLTVV.

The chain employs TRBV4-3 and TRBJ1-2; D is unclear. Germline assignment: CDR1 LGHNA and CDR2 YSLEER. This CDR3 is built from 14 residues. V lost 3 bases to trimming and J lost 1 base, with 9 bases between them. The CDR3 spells CASSHLGDNYGYTF. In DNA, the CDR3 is TGCGCCAGCAGCCACCTCGGGGATAACTATGGCTACACCTTC.

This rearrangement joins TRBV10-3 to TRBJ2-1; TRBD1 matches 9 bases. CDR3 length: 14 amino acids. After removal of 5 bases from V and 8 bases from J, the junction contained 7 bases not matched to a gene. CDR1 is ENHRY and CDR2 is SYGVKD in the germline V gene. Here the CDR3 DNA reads TGTGCCATCAGTCCGGGACAGGGTGACTATGAGCAGTTCTTC. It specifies CAISPGQGDYEQFF.

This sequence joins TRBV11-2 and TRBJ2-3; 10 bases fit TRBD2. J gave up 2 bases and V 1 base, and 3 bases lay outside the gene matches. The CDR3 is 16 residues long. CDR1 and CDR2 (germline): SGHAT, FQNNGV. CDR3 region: CASSLASGGFTDTQYF. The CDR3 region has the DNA TGTGCCAGCAGCTTAGCTAGCGGGGGATTCACAGATACGCAGTATTTT.

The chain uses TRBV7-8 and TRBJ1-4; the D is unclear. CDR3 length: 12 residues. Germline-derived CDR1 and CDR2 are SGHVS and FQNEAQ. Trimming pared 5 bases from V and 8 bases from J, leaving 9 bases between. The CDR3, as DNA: TGTGCCAGCAGCCCCCGAGGGGAAAAACTGTTTTTT. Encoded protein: CASSPRGEKLFF.

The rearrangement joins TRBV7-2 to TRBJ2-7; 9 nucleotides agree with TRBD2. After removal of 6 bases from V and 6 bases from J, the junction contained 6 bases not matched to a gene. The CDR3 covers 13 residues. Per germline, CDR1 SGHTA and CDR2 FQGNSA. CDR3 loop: CASRDSGRGEQYF. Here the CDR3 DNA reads TGTGCCAGCAGGGATAGCGGGAGAGGCGAGCAGTACTTC.

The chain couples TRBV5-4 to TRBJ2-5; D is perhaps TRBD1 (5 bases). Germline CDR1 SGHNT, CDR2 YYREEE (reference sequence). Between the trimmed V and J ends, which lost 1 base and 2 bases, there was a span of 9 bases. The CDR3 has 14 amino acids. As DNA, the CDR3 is TGTGCCAGCAGCTTGACAGGTACACAAGAGACCCAGTACTTC. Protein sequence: CASSLTGTQETQYF.

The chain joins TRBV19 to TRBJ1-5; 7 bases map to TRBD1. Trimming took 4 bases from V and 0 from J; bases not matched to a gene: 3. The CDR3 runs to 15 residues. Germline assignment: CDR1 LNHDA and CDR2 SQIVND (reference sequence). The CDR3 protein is CASSNRQGSNQPQHF. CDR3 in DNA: TGTGCCAGTAGTAACAGACAGGGTAGCAATCAGCCCCAGCATTTT.

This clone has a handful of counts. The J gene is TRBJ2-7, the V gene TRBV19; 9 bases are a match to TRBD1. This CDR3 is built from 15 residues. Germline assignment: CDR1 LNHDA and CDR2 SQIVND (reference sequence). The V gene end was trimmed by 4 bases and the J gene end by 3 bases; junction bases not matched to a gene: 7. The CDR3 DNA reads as TGTGCCAGTAGTAAGGAGGGGACAGGGCTCTACGAGCAGTACTTC. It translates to CASSKEGTGLYEQYF.

The CDR3 nucleotides are TGTGCCAGCAGCGTAGCCTTAGACACTGAAGCTTTCTTT. It translates to CASSVALDTEAFF. This chain uses TRBV9 with TRBJ1-1; no clear D gene. Per germline, CDR1 SGDLS and CDR2 YYNGEE. The V end lost 0 bases, the J end lost 3 bases, and 6 bases lay between the germline ends. The CDR3 has 13 residues.

As DNA, the CDR3 is TGCGCCAGCAGCCAAGAGGACAGGGGTCACCAGCCCCAGCATTTT. It translates to CASSQEDRGHQPQHF. The rearrangement uses TRBV4-1 and TRBJ1-5; 9 positions agree with TRBD1. The junction had 4 bases not matched to a gene; V was cut back by 0 bases and J by 7 bases. CDR3 size: 15 residues. Germline-derived CDR1 and CDR2 are MGHRA and YSYEKL.

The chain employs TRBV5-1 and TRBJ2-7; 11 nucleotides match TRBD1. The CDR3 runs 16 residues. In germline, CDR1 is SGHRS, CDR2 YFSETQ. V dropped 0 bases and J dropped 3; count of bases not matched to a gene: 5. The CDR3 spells CASSLERTGGLYEQYF. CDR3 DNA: TGCGCCAGCAGCTTGGAGAGGACAGGGGGCCTCTACGAGCAGTACTTC. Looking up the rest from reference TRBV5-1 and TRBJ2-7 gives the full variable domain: KAGVTQTPRYLIKTRGQQVTLSCSPISGHRSVSWYQQTPGQGLQFLFEYFSETQRNKGNFPGRFSGRQFSNSRSEMNVSTLELGDSALYLCASSLERTGGLYEQYFGPGTRLTVT.

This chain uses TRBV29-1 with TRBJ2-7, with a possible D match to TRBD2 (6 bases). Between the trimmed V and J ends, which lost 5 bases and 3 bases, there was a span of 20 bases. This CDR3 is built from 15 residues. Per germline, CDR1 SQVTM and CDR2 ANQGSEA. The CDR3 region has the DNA TGCAGCGTTTATGACGGGAGAGGGACGGGCTACGAGCAGTACTTC. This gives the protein CSVYDGRGTGYEQYF.

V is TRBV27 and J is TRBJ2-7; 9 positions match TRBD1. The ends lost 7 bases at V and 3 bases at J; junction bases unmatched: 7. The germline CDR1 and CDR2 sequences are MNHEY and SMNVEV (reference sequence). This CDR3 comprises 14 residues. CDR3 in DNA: TGTGCCAGCATCGACCGGGACAGGGTCTACGAGCAGTACTTC. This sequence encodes CASIDRDRVYEQYF.